This TCR beta chain is from a study of OX40 agonist ivuxolimab in advanced cancers. The CDR3 length is 15 residues. Losses at the gene ends were 10 bases for V and 1 base for J; bases not matched to a gene: 8. Germline CDR1 LNHDA, CDR2 SQIVND (reference sequence). The table lists this clone with a few counts. Some clones are missing from TCRdb's copy, which holds only in-frame ones; the method was immunoSEQ multiplex PCR. The sample shows about 50,000 clones, more than 75% of them seen only once. Patients with autoimmune history or systemic immunosuppression were excluded. The V and J genes are TRBV19 and TRBJ2-2; 8 bases align to TRBD2. Sequenced material: CD4+ or CD8+ T cells sorted from blood, taken in a trial of the OX40 agonist ivuxolimab. The TCR was taken from an adult with an advanced solid tumor such as melanoma, head and neck, liver or kidney cancer. DNA of the CDR3: TGTGCCACCTCCCGGGGGGGCCTGAACACCGGGGAGCTGTTTTTT. Translated, it gives CATSRGGLNTGELFF.